The clone carrying this T cell receptor (beta chain) has just one count. Its antigen is unknown. The data were taken from a study of cytomegalovirus exposure and HLA in healthy donors. Germline CDR1 reads MNHNS; CDR2 reads SASEGT. The CDR3 has 14 residues. The J segment lost 1 base and the V segment lost 4 bases, leaving 3 bases of the junction unmatched. Only in-frame clones appear in the TCRdb table, and some are missing; sequencing was by immunoSEQ multiplex PCR. The table includes more than 200,000 clones, roughly nine tenths detected once. Separate from the roughly 630-subject first cohort was the roughly 120-subject validation cohort, to which the donors belonged. Study observations and caveats: In vitro assays verified that three CMV-associated chains recognized CMV antigens specifically. The listing of fewer than 200 TCR beta chains classed them as cytomegalovirus-associated.

Specimen: PBMCs. The receptor was isolated from a man younger than 30 in good health and CMV-seropositive. The rearrangement joins TRBV6-1 to TRBJ2-7, with 8 bases that match TRBD2. CDR3 sequence (DNA): TGTGCCAGCAGTGGACTAGCGTCGTCCTACGAGCAGTACTTC. Translating gives CASSGLASSYEQYF.